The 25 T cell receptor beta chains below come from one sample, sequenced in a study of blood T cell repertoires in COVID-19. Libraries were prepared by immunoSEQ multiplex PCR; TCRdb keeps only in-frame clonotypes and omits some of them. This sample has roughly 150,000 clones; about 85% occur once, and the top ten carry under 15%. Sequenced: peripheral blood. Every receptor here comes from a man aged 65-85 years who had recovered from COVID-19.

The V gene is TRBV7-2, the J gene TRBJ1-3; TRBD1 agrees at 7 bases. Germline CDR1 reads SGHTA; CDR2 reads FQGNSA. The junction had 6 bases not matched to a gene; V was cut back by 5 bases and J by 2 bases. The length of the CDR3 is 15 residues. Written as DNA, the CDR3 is TGTGCCAGCAGCAAAGACAGGGTTGCTGGAAACACCATATATTTT. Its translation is CASSKDRVAGNTIYF.

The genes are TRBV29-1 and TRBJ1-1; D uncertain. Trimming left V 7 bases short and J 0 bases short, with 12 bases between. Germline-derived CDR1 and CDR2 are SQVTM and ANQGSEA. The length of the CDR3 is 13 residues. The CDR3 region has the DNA TGCAGCGCCGGAGGGCAGATGAACACTGAAGCTTTCTTT. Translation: CSAGGQMNTEAFF.

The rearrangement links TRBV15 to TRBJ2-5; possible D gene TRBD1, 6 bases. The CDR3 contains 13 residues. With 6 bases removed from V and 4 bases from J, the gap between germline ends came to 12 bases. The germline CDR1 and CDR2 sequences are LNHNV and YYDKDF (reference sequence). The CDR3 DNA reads TGTGCCACCAGGCTACAGGGTGGAGAGACCCAGTACTTC. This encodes CATRLQGGETQYF. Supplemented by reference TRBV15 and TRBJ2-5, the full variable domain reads DAMVIQNPRYQVTQFGKPVTLSCSQTLNHNVMYWYQQKSSQAPKLLFHYYDKDFNNEADTPDNFQSRRPNTSFCFLDIRSPGLGDTAMYLCATRLQGGETQYFGPGTRLLVL.

The CDR3 nucleotides are TGTGCCAGCAGCTTGGGGCGGCCGCGGGAGGGCCTTACCGAGACCCAGTACTTC. Encoded protein: CASSLGRPREGLTETQYF. J is TRBJ2-5 and V is TRBV5-4; 9 bases are a match to TRBD2. V dropped 0 bases and J dropped 5; count of bases not matched to a gene: 14. This CDR3 has 18 residues. The germline V gene encodes CDR1 SGHNT and CDR2 YYREEE (reference sequence).

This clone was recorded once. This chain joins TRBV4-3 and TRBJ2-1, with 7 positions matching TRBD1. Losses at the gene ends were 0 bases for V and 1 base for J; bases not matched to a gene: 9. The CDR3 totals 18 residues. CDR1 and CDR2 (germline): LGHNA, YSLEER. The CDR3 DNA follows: TGCGCCAGCAGCCAAGAGCTGTCGGGGACAGCATCCTACAATGAGCAGTTCTTC. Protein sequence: CASSQELSGTASYNEQFF.

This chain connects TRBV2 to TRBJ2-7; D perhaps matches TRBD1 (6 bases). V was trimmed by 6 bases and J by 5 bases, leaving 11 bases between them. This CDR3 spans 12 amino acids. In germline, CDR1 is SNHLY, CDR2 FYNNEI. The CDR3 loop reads CASRVQGHEQYF. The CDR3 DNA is TGTGCCAGCAGGGTACAGGGACACGAGCAGTACTTC.

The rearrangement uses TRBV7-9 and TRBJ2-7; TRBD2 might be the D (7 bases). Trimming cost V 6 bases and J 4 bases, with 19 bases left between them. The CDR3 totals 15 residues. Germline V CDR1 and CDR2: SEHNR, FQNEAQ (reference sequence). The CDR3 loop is CASSMGGHREYEQYF. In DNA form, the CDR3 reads TGTGCCAGCAGTATGGGGGGGCATCGTGAGTACGAGCAGTACTTC.

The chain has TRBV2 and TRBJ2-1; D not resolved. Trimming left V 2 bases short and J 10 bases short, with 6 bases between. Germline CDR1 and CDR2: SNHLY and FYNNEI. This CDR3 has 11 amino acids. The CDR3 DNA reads TGTGCCAGCAGTGAAAAACGGGAGCAGTTCTTC. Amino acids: CASSEKREQFF.

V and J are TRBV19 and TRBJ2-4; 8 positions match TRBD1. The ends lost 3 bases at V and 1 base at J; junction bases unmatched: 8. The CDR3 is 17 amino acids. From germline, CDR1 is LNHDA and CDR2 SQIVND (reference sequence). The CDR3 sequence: CASSIRTGSMAKNIQYF. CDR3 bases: TGTGCCAGTAGTATCCGGACAGGGAGTATGGCCAAAAACATTCAGTACTTC. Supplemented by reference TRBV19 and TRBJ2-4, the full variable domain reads DGGITQSPKYLFRKEGQNVTLSCEQNLNHDAMYWYRQDPGQGLRLIYYSQIVNDFQKGDIAEGYSVSREKKESFPLTVTSAQKNPTAFYLCASSIRTGSMAKNIQYFGAGTRLSVL.

DNA for the CDR3: TGTGCCAGCAGCGGGGGTGGGGCAAACGGAATCTACGAGCAGTACTTC. This codes for CASSGGGANGIYEQYF. This chain joins TRBV9 and TRBJ2-7; D is perhaps TRBD1 (5 bases). This CDR3 contains 16 residues. Germline assignment: CDR1 SGDLS and CDR2 YYNGEE. V lost 3 bases to trimming and J lost 3 bases, with 19 bases between them. The entire variable domain, with the rest obtained from reference TRBV9 and TRBJ2-7, is as follows: DSGVTQTPKHLITATGQRVTLRCSPRSGDLSVYWYQQSLDQGLQFLIQYYNGEERAKGNILERFSAQQFPDLHSELNLSSLELGDSALYFCASSGGGANGIYEQYFGPGTRLTVT.

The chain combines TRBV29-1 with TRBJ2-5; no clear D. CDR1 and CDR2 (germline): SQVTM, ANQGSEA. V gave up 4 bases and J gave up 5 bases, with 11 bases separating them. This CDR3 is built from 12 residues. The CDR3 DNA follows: TGCAGCGTTGGCGAAGTCCCGGAGACCCAGTACTTC. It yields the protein CSVGEVPETQYF.

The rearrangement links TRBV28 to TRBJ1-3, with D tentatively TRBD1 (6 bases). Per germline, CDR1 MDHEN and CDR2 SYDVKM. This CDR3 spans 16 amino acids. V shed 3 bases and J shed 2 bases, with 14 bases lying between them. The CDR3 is CASSFYGQTAGNTIYF. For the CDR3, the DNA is TGTGCCAGCAGTTTCTACGGACAGACGGCTGGAAACACCATATATTTT.

The CDR3 nucleotides read TGTGCCAGCCCCCAAGGGGGCGGGAGGTACAATGAGCAGTTCTTC. Translation gives CASPQGGGRYNEQFF. The chain employs TRBV19 and TRBJ2-1, with D tentatively TRBD2 (8 bases). V lost 9 bases, J lost 4 bases, and 19 bases lay in between. The CDR3 extends over 15 amino acids. Germline assignment: CDR1 LNHDA and CDR2 SQIVND (reference sequence).

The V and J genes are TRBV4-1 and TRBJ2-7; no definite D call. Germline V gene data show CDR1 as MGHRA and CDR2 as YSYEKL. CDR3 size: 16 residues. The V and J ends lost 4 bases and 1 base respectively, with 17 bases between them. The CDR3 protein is CASSPVLEKSSYEQYF. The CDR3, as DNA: TGCGCCAGCAGCCCGGTTCTGGAGAAATCATCCTACGAGCAGTACTTC.

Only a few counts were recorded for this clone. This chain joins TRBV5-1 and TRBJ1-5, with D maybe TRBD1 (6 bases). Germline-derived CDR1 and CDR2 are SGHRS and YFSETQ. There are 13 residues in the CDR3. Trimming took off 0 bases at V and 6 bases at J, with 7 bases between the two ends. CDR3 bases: TGCGCCAGCAGCTTGGAAGGGGGTCAGCCCCAGCATTTT. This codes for CASSLEGGQPQHF.

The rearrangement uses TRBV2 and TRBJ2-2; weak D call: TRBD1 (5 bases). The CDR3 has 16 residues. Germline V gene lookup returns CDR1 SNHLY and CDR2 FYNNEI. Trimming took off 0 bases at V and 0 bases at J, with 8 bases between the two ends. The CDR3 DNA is TGTGCCAGCAGTGAAGCTTGGACAACGAACACCGGGGAGCTGTTTTTT. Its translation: CASSEAWTTNTGELFF. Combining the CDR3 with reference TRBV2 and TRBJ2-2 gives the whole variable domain EPEVTQTPSHQVTQMGQEVILRCVPISNHLYFYWYRQILGQKVEFLVSFYNNEISEKSEIFDDQFSVERPDGSNFTLKIRSTKLEDSAMYFCASSEAWTTNTGELFFGEGSRLTVL.

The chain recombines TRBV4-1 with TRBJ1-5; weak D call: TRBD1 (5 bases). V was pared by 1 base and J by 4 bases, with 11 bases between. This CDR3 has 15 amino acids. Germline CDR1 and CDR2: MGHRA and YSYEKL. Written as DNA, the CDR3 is TGCGCCAGCAGCCAAGGGGGGACTTCGAATCAGCCCCAGCATTTT. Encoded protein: CASSQGGTSNQPQHF.

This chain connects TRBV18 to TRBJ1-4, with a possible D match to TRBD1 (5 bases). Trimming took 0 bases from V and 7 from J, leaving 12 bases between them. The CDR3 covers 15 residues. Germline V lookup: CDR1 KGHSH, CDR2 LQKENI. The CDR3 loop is CASSPPDSFGEKLFF. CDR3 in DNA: TGTGCCAGCTCACCACCTGACAGTTTTGGTGAAAAACTGTTTTTT. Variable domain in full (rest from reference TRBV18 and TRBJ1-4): NAGVMQNPRHLVRRRGQEARLRCSPMKGHSHVYWYRQLPEEGLKFMVYLQKENIIDESGMPKERFSAEFPKEGPSILRIQQVVRGDSAAYFCASSPPDSFGEKLFFGSGTQLSVL.

CDR3 nucleotide sequence: TGTGCCAGCAGTCCGGGACTGGGGAAGACCCAGTACTTC. Its translation is CASSPGLGKTQYF. The V and J genes are TRBV6-2 or TRBV6-3 and TRBJ2-5, with D possibly being TRBD2 (6 bases). Per the germline V gene, CDR1 is MNHEY and CDR2 is SVGEGT. The CDR3 runs 13 residues. V was shortened by 5 bases and J by 6 bases, with 13 bases between the two germline ends.

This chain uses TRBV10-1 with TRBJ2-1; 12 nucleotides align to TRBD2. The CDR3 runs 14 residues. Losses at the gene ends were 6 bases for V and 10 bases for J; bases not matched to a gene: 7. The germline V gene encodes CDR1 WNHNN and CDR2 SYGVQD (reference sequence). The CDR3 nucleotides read TGCGCCAGCAGCCGACTAGCGGGAGTTGAAGAGCAGTTCTTC. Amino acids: CASSRLAGVEEQFF.

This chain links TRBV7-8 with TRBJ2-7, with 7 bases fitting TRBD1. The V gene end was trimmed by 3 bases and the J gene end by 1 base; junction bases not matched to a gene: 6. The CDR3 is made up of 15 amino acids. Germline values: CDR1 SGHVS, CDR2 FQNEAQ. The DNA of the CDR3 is TGTGCCAGCAGCTTTTCATCGACAGGGTCCTACGAGCAGTACTTC. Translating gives CASSFSSTGSYEQYF.

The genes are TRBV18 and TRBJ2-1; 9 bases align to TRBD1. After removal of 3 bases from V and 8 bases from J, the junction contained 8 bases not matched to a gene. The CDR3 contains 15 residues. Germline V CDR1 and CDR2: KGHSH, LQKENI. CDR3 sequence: CASSPGWDRAHEQFF. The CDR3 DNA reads TGTGCCAGCTCACCCGGGTGGGACAGGGCCCATGAGCAGTTCTTC.

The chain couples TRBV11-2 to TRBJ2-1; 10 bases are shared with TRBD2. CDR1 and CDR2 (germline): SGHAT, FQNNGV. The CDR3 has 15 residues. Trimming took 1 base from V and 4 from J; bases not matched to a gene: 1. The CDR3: CASSLVSGRYNEQFF. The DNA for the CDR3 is TGTGCCAGCAGCTTAGTTAGCGGGAGGTACAATGAGCAGTTCTTC. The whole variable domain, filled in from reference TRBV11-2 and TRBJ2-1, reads EAGVAQSPRYKIIEKRQSVAFWCNPISGHATLYWYQQILGQGPKLLIQFQNNGVVDDSQLPKDRFSAERLKGVDSTLKIQPAKLEDSAVYLCASSLVSGRYNEQFFGPGTRLTVL.

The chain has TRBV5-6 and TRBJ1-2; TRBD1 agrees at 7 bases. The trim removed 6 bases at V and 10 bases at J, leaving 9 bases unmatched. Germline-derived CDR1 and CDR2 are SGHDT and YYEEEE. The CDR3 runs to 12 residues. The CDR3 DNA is TGTGCCAGCACCCTATGGGACAGCTTCTACACCTTC. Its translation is CASTLWDSFYTF.

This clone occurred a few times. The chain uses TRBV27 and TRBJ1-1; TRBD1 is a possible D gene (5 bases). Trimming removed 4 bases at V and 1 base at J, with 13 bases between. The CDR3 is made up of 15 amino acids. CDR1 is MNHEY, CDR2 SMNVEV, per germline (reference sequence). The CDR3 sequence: CASSSGTHGNTEAFF. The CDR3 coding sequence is TGTGCCAGCAGTTCGGGGACTCACGGGAACACTGAAGCTTTCTTT.